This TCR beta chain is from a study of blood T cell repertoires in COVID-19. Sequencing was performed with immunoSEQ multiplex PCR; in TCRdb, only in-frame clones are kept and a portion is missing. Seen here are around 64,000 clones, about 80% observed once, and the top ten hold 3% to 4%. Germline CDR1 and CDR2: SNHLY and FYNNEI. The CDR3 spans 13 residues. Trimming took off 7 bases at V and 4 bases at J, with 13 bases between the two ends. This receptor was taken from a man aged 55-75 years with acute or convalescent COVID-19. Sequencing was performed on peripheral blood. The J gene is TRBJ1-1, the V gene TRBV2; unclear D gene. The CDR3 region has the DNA TGTGCCAGCAAGGTGGCGGGGAGCACTGAAGCTTTCTTT. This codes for CASKVAGSTEAFF. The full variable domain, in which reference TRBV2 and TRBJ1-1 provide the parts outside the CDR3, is EPEVTQTPSHQVTQMGQEVILRCVPISNHLYFYWYRQILGQKVEFLVSFYNNEISEKSEIFDDQFSVERPDGSNFTLKIRSTKLEDSAMYFCASKVAGSTEAFFGQGTRLTVV.